This is a list of T cell receptor beta chains from one sample in a study of blood T cell repertoires in COVID-19. Profiled with immunoSEQ multiplex PCR; TCRdb holds only in-frame clones, not every one. The data contain around 370,000 clones, 90% of them singletons. The sequencing input was peripheral blood. Every receptor here comes from a man aged 18-30 years with active or convalescent COVID-19. Each CDR3 is given with its conserved first and last residue. A D gene is named only where the DNA matches it firmly. The listing skips clone size in some rows; elsewhere it reads once, few, many or a size class.

j_call clone_size d_call v_call cdr3_nt cdr3_aa
TRBJ2-7 once - TRBV7-2 TGTGCCAGCAGCTTAGCTAGCTCCTACGAGCAGTACTTC CASSLASSYEQYF
TRBJ1-2 few - TRBV4-1 TGCGCCAGCAGCCCCAGACAGGCGCTGGGCGATGGCTACACCTTC CASSPRQALGDGYTF
TRBJ1-5 - - TRBV3-1/TRBV3-2 TGTGCCAGCAGCCAAGGGTCAGGGAACAATCAGCCCCAGCATTTT CASSQGSGNNQPQHF
TRBJ1-1 - - TRBV19 TGTGCCAGTAGTCCTAGGGCAGGGCAAGCTTTCTTT CASSPRAGQAFF
TRBJ2-7 - TRBD1 TRBV4-1 TGCGCCAGCAGCCGGACAGGCCCCTACGAGCAGTACTTC CASSRTGPYEQYF
TRBJ2-1 - TRBD2 TRBV7-6 TGTGCCAGCAGCTTAAGTGGTGGGGCGGGAGTTTTGGGTGAGCAGTTCTTC CASSLSGGAGVLGEQFF
TRBJ1-2 once TRBD1 TRBV5-1 TGCGCCAGCAGCGCATACAGGGGAGGAGGCGGCTACACCTTC CASSAYRGGGGYTF
TRBJ2-1 - TRBD1 TRBV15 TGTGCCACCAGCAGTCAAACAGGGGATCGGAGTGAGCAGTTCTTC CATSSQTGDRSEQFF
TRBJ1-1 - TRBD1 TRBV10-3 TGTGCCATCACTCCGGGACAGGGGTACACTGAAGCTTTCTTT CAITPGQGYTEAFF
TRBJ1-4 - TRBD1 TRBV4-2 TGTGCCAGCAATGGACAGGGGGCATCGGATGAAAAACTGTTTTTT CASNGQGASDEKLFF
TRBJ2-7 - - TRBV18 TGTGCCAGCTCACCAGTCTCCGGCGAGCAGTACTTC CASSPVSGEQYF
TRBJ1-2 - - TRBV25-1 TGTGCCAGCTCGGACACCCGTTATGGCTACACCTTC CASSDTRYGYTF
TRBJ1-4 - - TRBV3-1/TRBV3-2 TGTGCCAGCAGCCAAGTCCCAGGACTAAATGAAAAACTGTTTTTT CASSQVPGLNEKLFF
TRBJ1-4 - - TRBV13 TGTGCCAGCTCCCCCACGGGGGGCAAAGGTGAAAAACTGTTTTTT CASSPTGGKGEKLFF
TRBJ1-5 - - TRBV24-1 TGTGCCACCAGTGACAACGGACAAAATCAGCCCCAGCATTTT CATSDNGQNQPQHF
TRBJ1-6 once - TRBV2 TGTGCCAGCATAGGGGGAGCTTCACCCCTCCACTTT CASIGGASPLHF
TRBJ2-7 - - TRBV19 TGTGCCAGTAGTCCCAGGGGCTTTGACTCCTACGAGCAGTACTTC CASSPRGFDSYEQYF
TRBJ1-4 once - TRBV7-2 TGTGCCAGCAGCCCGGACGGGGGATCGTTTAAACTGTTTTTT CASSPDGGSFKLFF
TRBJ2-7 - TRBD1 TRBV7-2 TGTGCCAGCAGCAAGGGACAGGGGGTCTACGAGCAGTACTTC CASSKGQGVYEQYF
TRBJ2-1 - TRBD2 TRBV27 TGTGCCAGCAGTTTATTAGCGGGATTGGGAAATGAGCAGTTCTTC CASSLLAGLGNEQFF
TRBJ1-1 few - TRBV27 TGTGCCAGCAGTTTCGTGGCGGAAAACACTGAAGCTTTCTTT CASSFVAENTEAFF
TRBJ1-1 once - TRBV29-1 TGCAGCGTCGCCGGGAGTAACACTGAAGCTTTCTTT CSVAGSNTEAFF
TRBJ1-5 - - TRBV9 TGTGCCAGCAGCGCGGACGGACAAATCAATCAGCCCCAGCATTTT CASSADGQINQPQHF
TRBJ2-3 - TRBD2 TRBV6-6 TGTGCCAGCAGGAGCGTAGCGGGAGCCACAGATACGCAGTATTTT CASRSVAGATDTQYF
TRBJ2-3 - - TRBV21-1 TGTGCCAGCAGCAAAGTAACGGGACTCACAGATACGCAGTATTTT CASSKVTGLTDTQYF
TRBJ2-2 - - TRBV9 TGTGCCAGCAGCGCGGACATCGCGAACACCGGGGAGCTGTTTTTT CASSADIANTGELFF
TRBJ1-2 once - TRBV7-2 TGTGCCAGCAGCCCTAACAGCTATGGCTACACCTTC CASSPNSYGYTF
TRBJ1-1 - TRBD1 TRBV19 TGTGCCAGTAGTTCCCACAGGGGCACTGAAGCTTTCTTT CASSSHRGTEAFF
TRBJ2-7 - TRBD1 TRBV28 TGTGCCAGCAGAAACACCGGGACAGGGGGCCCCTACTCCTACGAGCAGTACTTC CASRNTGTGGPYSYEQYF
TRBJ2-3 - TRBD2 TRBV20-1 TGCAGTGCTAGTTGGACTAGCGGGAGGTCAGATACGCAGTATTTT CSASWTSGRSDTQYF
TRBJ1-1 - - TRBV9 TGTGCCAGCAGCGAGGACTGGAACACTGAAGCTTTCTTT CASSEDWNTEAFF
TRBJ2-1 - - TRBV6-2/TRBV6-3 TGTGCCAGCAGTTACCCCCCGGAGGGGGCTAGAGATGAGCAGTTCTTC CASSYPPEGARDEQFF
TRBJ2-7 - TRBD2 TRBV7-9 TGTGCCAGCAGCTTAGACGAAATCCTAGCGGGTGCCTACGAGCAGTACTTC CASSLDEILAGAYEQYF
TRBJ1-1 - TRBD1 TRBV9 TGTGCCAGCAGCGTAGCTGACAGGGGTACTGAAGCTTTCTTT CASSVADRGTEAFF
TRBJ2-1 - - TRBV5-4 TGTGCCAGCAGCTTCGGGTTTGCGTCACCCGAAAACATGCATGGGCAGTTCTTC CASSFGFASPENMHGQFF
TRBJ2-2 - - TRBV12-5 TGTGCTAGTGGTTTAGCCGGGACTGGTAACACCGGGGAGCTGTTTTTT CASGLAGTGNTGELFF
TRBJ1-2 - - TRBV6-5 TGTGCCAGCAGATATCCGACGGGGGACTATGGCTACACCTTC CASRYPTGDYGYTF
TRBJ2-3 - - TRBV21-1 TGTGCCAGCAGCAAAGGTCCGAGCGGGACCAACACAGATACGCAGTATTTT CASSKGPSGTNTDTQYF
TRBJ1-5 - TRBD1 TRBV6-1 TGTGCCAGCTGTGATAGAAGGGGGCTAGGGTATCAGCCCCAGCATTTT CASCDRRGLGYQPQHF
TRBJ1-2 once - TRBV24-1 TGTGCCACCAGTGATCATCCTACAGAGGGCGGTGGCTACACCTTC CATSDHPTEGGGYTF
TRBJ1-1 once - TRBV21-1 TGTGCCAGCAGCAATAAGACCGGGAAGGACACTGAAGCTTTCTTT CASSNKTGKDTEAFF
TRBJ2-7 - TRBD1 TRBV5-4 TGTGCCAGCAGCACGACTGGACAGGTCTCCTACGAGCAGTACTTC CASSTTGQVSYEQYF
TRBJ2-7 - TRBD1 TRBV18 TGTGCCAGCTCACCGGAGACAGGGGGCTACGAGCAGTACTTC CASSPETGGYEQYF
TRBJ2-7 once TRBD1 TRBV19 TGTGCCAGTAGCCTCGCTACAGGGGGAAGCTACGAGCAGTACTTC CASSLATGGSYEQYF
TRBJ1-4 - TRBD1 TRBV19 TGTGCCAGTACCCGCCTCTCGACAGGGACTGAAAAACTGTTTTTT CASTRLSTGTEKLFF
TRBJ2-3 - TRBD1 TRBV27 TGTGCCAGCAGTCTGGACAGGGGCACAGATACGCAGTATTTT CASSLDRGTDTQYF
TRBJ2-1 - TRBD2 TRBV7-2 TGTGCCAGCAGCCTGACTAGCGGGAGATTCAATGAGCAGTTCTTC CASSLTSGRFNEQFF
TRBJ2-1 - - TRBV19 TGTGCCAGTAGTTCTAGAACCTCCGATGAGCAGTTCTTC CASSSRTSDEQFF